The 20 T cell receptor beta chains listed next were all sequenced from one sample in a study of blood T cell repertoires in COVID-19. Sequencing used immunoSEQ multiplex PCR; TCRdb keeps in-frame clones, though not all of them. The sample lists 65,000 to 95,000 clones; nearly 90% were seen once. The sample taken for sequencing was peripheral blood. These receptors were taken from a man aged 65 to 79 with active or convalescent COVID-19.

The rearrangement uses TRBV28 and TRBJ2-5; 7 bases map to TRBD1. The trim removed 3 bases at V and 4 bases at J, leaving 8 bases unmatched. CDR1 is MDHEN and CDR2 is SYDVKM in the germline V gene. There are 15 residues in the CDR3. Written as DNA, the CDR3 is TGTGCCAGCAGTTTGGTTCAGAGGGGGCGAGAGACCCAGTACTTC. Translation gives CASSLVQRGRETQYF.

The chain uses TRBV6-2 or TRBV6-3 and TRBJ1-1; D is uncertain. V was pared by 6 bases and J by 1 base, with 15 bases between. Germline V gene data show CDR1 as MNHEY and CDR2 as SVGEGT. The CDR3 loop spans 15 amino acids. The CDR3 DNA follows: TGTGCCAGCAGCGATCCACCTATGCCGAACACTGAAGCTTTCTTT. This codes for CASSDPPMPNTEAFF.

V gene TRBV3-1 (or the pseudogene TRBV3-2) combines with J gene TRBJ1-1, with D perhaps TRBD1 (6 bases). Germline-derived CDR1 and CDR2 are LGHDT and YNNKEL (reference sequence). The V end was cut by 2 bases, the J end by 11 bases, with 15 bases between. The CDR3 spans 13 residues. CDR3 DNA sequence: TGTGCCAGCAGCCAAACACAACAGGGTGGGGCTTTCTTT. It translates to CASSQTQQGGAFF.

This clone is a singleton in its sample. Other DNA sequences in this sample translate to the same CDR3. The V call is TRBV2, the J call TRBJ2-3, with TRBD2 identical over 7 bases. CDR1 and CDR2 (germline): SNHLY, FYNNEI. Unmatched junction bases numbered 5, after V lost 4 bases and J lost 4 bases. This CDR3 comprises 14 residues. CDR3 residues: CASSVRGVADTQYF. The CDR3, as DNA: TGTGCCAGCAGTGTTCGGGGGGTCGCAGATACGCAGTATTTT.

The chain joins TRBV7-9 to TRBJ2-6, with 7 bases matching TRBD1. V was clipped by 2 bases and J by 10 bases; unmatched bases: 5. Germline lookup yields CDR1 SEHNR and CDR2 FQNEAQ (reference sequence). The CDR3 totals 14 residues. The CDR3 is CASSLTGTDNVLTF. CDR3 in DNA: TGTGCCAGCAGCTTAACCGGGACAGATAACGTCCTGACTTTC. Complete variable domain (other parts from reference TRBV7-9 and TRBJ2-6): DTGVSQNPRHKITKRGQNVTFRCDPISEHNRLYWYRQTLGQGPEFLTYFQNEAQLEKSRLLSDRFSAERPKGSFSTLEIQRTEQGDSAMYLCASSLTGTDNVLTFGAGSRLTVL.

The chain employs TRBV6-1 and TRBJ1-2; D is undetermined. Trimming removed 0 bases from V and 4 bases from J, with 18 bases in between. Looked up from germline, CDR1 is MNHNS and CDR2 is SASEGT. The CDR3 extends over 17 amino acids. As DNA, the CDR3 is TGTGCCAGCAGTGAAGCAAGCGACCGACCGTTTGGCTATGGCTACACCTTC. This translates into CASSEASDRPFGYGYTF.

The chain joins TRBV5-1 to TRBJ2-5; 9 nucleotides line up with TRBD2. This CDR3 comprises 15 residues. Germline loops: CDR1 SGHRS, CDR2 YFSETQ. The ends lost 2 bases at V and 2 bases at J; junction bases unmatched: 4. Written as DNA, the CDR3 is TGCGCCAGCAGCTTTAGCGGGGGCCTTCAAGAGACCCAGTACTTC. Encoded protein: CASSFSGGLQETQYF.

The rearrangement links TRBV6-5 to TRBJ2-5; 9 bases agree with TRBD2. The junction had 6 bases not matched to a gene; V was cut back by 6 bases and J by 10 bases. Germline V gives CDR1 MNHEY, CDR2 SVGAGI. The CDR3 runs to 12 residues. The CDR3 DNA is TGTGCCAGCAGCCCAGGACTAGCGATCCAGTACTTC. Translation gives CASSPGLAIQYF.

The chain employs TRBV19 and TRBJ1-2, with D perhaps TRBD1 (6 bases). Germline V lookup: CDR1 LNHDA, CDR2 SQIVND (reference sequence). This CDR3 has 14 residues. V gave up 7 bases and J gave up 3 bases, with 15 bases separating them. The CDR3 DNA sequence: TGTGCCAGTAATAGCAGACAGGTCGACTATGGCTACACCTTC. It yields the protein CASNSRQVDYGYTF. The complete variable domain, with remaining parts taken from reference TRBV19 and TRBJ1-2, reads DGGITQSPKYLFRKEGQNVTLSCEQNLNHDAMYWYRQDPGQGLRLIYYSQIVNDFQKGDIAEGYSVSREKKESFPLTVTSAQKNPTAFYLCASNSRQVDYGYTFGSGTRLTVV.

The chain recombines TRBV6-4 with TRBJ1-2; 8 bases are shared with TRBD1. Germline assignment: CDR1 MRHNA and CDR2 SNTAGT. The junction had 6 bases not matched to a gene; V was cut back by 6 bases and J by 0 bases. The CDR3 has 15 residues. In DNA form, the CDR3 reads TGTGCCAGCAGACAGGGGGGCGGGACTAACTATGGCTACACCTTC. It codes for CASRQGGGTNYGYTF.

The V call is TRBV2, the J call TRBJ1-2, with D hard to call. This CDR3 spans 13 amino acids. Between the trimmed V and J ends, which lost 6 bases and 6 bases, there was a span of 14 bases. The germline V gene encodes CDR1 SNHLY and CDR2 FYNNEI. The CDR3 reads CASRYGNPDGYTF. The CDR3 DNA follows: TGTGCCAGCAGATACGGGAACCCGGATGGCTACACCTTC.

The chain carries TRBV5-6 and TRBJ2-3; maybe TRBD2 (6 bases). CDR3 length: 16 residues. The V gene lost 0 bases and the J gene lost 4 bases, with 15 bases spanning the gap. CDR1 is SGHDT, CDR2 YYEEEE, per germline. Here the CDR3 reads CASSLGAGFVPDTQYF. The CDR3 DNA reads TGTGCCAGCAGCTTGGGTGCGGGGTTTGTCCCAGATACGCAGTATTTT. Full variable domain (rest looked up from reference TRBV5-6 and TRBJ2-3): DAGVTQSPTHLIKTRGQQVTLRCSPKSGHDTVSWYQQALGQGPQFIFQYYEEEERQRGNFPDRFSGHQFPNYSSELNVNALLLGDSALYLCASSLGAGFVPDTQYFGPGTRLTVL.

The V and J genes are TRBV21-1 and TRBJ1-5. TRBV21-1 is a documented pseudogene. The CDR3 totals 22 residues. CDR3 amino acids: CASSISAWGVGRVAQNNQPQHF. The CDR3 DNA reads TGTGCCAGCAGCATATCAGCCTGGGGGGTAGGACGCGTCGCCCAGAACAATCAGCCCCAGCATTTT.

The genes are TRBV6-1 and TRBJ1-6; 9 bases are a match to TRBD1. After removal of 3 bases from V and 8 bases from J, the junction contained 8 bases not matched to a gene. Germline V CDR1 and CDR2: MNHNS, SASEGT. This CDR3 contains 16 residues. CDR3 nucleotides: TGTGCCAGCAGTGATCCCGGGACAGGGAAATATTCACCCCTCCACTTT. Protein product: CASSDPGTGKYSPLHF.

This clone was seen a single time. The genes are TRBV5-1 and TRBJ1-4, with D perhaps TRBD1 (5 bases). Germline V gene data show CDR1 as SGHRS and CDR2 as YFSETQ. Trimming shortened V by 4 bases and J by 5 bases, and 15 bases separated the two germline ends. The CDR3 covers 15 residues. CDR3 bases: TGCGCCAGCAGCGGGCAGGGTCTTGGGAATGAAAAACTGTTTTTT. The encoded protein is CASSGQGLGNEKLFF. The complete variable domain, with remaining parts taken from reference TRBV5-1 and TRBJ1-4, reads KAGVTQTPRYLIKTRGQQVTLSCSPISGHRSVSWYQQTPGQGLQFLFEYFSETQRNKGNFPGRFSGRQFSNSRSEMNVSTLELGDSALYLCASSGQGLGNEKLFFGSGTQLSVL.

The chain carries TRBV2 and TRBJ2-7; the D gene is possibly TRBD2 (5 bases). Trimming stripped 7 bases from V and 3 bases from J, with 16 bases between. CDR1 SNHLY and CDR2 FYNNEI come from the germline V gene. The CDR3 runs to 14 residues. The CDR3, as DNA: TGTGCCAGCATGGAGGCAGCAAACCTCTACGAGCAGTACTTC. Residues: CASMEAANLYEQYF.

This chain connects TRBV6-6 to TRBJ1-2; 7 nucleotides agree with TRBD1. V lost 7 bases to trimming and J lost 1 base; unmatched junction nucleotides: 12. There are 16 residues in the CDR3. Germline V gene sequence: CDR1 MNHNY, CDR2 SVGAGI (reference sequence). The CDR3 DNA reads TGTGCCAGCACCTTAAAGGGGACAGCGAATAACTATGGCTACACCTTC. This sequence encodes CASTLKGTANNYGYTF.

The chain recombines TRBV3-1 (or the pseudogene TRBV3-2) with TRBJ1-2; D gene unclear. The germline gives CDR1 LGHDT, CDR2 YNNKEL (reference sequence). V shed 3 bases and J shed 6 bases, with 11 bases lying between them. The CDR3 covers 13 residues. The CDR3 here is CASSQSGIHGYTF. The CDR3 DNA is TGTGCCAGCAGCCAGTCGGGGATACATGGCTACACCTTC.

The J gene is TRBJ2-1, the V gene TRBV10-2; the D gene is possibly TRBD2 (6 bases). CDR3 length: 15 residues. V lost 6 bases and J 9 bases, leaving 21 bases between the germline ends. Germline V CDR1 and CDR2: WSHSY, SAAADI. CDR3 region: CASSALQSTSSEQFF. Here the CDR3 DNA reads TGCGCCAGCAGCGCCCTCCAATCGACTAGTTCTGAGCAGTTCTTC.

The V gene is TRBV2, the J gene TRBJ2-7; a possible D gene is TRBD1 (6 bases). CDR3 size: 14 residues. V shed 7 bases and J shed 3 bases, with 16 bases lying between them. Germline loops: CDR1 SNHLY, CDR2 FYNNEI. The CDR3 spells CASTEGQGHYEQYF. Here the CDR3 DNA reads TGTGCCAGCACCGAGGGGCAGGGGCACTACGAGCAGTACTTC.